This is a list of T cell receptor beta chains from one sample in a study of blood T cell repertoires in COVID-19. Clones were sequenced by immunoSEQ multiplex PCR, and TCRdb holds only the in-frame ones, with some missing. The sample includes some 150,000 clones, around 84% seen only once; the top ten take more than 1%. The sample consisted of peripheral blood. Every receptor here comes from a man aged 35 to 55 with acute or convalescent COVID-19. CDR3s include the opening cysteine and the closing phenylalanine or tryptophan. D genes are given only for firm matches. The size entry is marked missing in some rows and otherwise reads once, few, many or a size class.

>-|TRBJ2-7|-|TRBV2
TGTGCCAGCAGTCCTGGGGGCCTTCACGCCGAGCAGTACTTC
CASSPGGLHAEQYF
>-|TRBJ2-3|once|TRBV7-2
TGTGCCAGCAGCTCAGGAAAAGCGGGCCGCACAGATACGCAGTATTTT
CASSSGKAGRTDTQYF
>TRBD1|TRBJ1-1|-|TRBV10-1
TGCGCCAGCACCGAACAGGGGATGAACACTGAAGCTTTCTTT
CASTEQGMNTEAFF
>-|TRBJ2-7|-|TRBV5-1
TGCGCCAGCAGCAGCCCGGACTTCTACGAGCAGTACTTC
CASSSPDFYEQYF
>-|TRBJ2-1|-|TRBV6-2/TRBV6-3
TGTGCCAGCAGTTACTCACTAGCCCATGAGCAGTTCTTC
CASSYSLAHEQFF
>TRBD1|TRBJ2-7|-|TRBV19
TGTGCCAGTAGTATACTACAGGGGTCGTCCTACGAGCAGTACTTC
CASSILQGSSYEQYF
>TRBD1|TRBJ1-6|once|TRBV7-8
TGTGCCAGCAGCCGAGGGGGACAGGCGAGCTCCTATAATTCACCCCTCCACTTT
CASSRGGQASSYNSPLHF
>TRBD1|TRBJ1-2|-|TRBV2
TGTGCCAGCGGCGGGGACAGTTCCCAAGGCTACACCTTC
CASGGDSSQGYTF
>TRBD1|TRBJ2-7|-|TRBV10-1
TGCGCCAGCAGCTCCGGGACAGTATTCTACGAGCAGTACTTC
CASSSGTVFYEQYF
>-|TRBJ1-2|-|TRBV5-1
TGCGCCAGCAGCTTGGCCGGCTATGGCTACACCTTC
CASSLAGYGYTF
>TRBD1|TRBJ2-1|-|TRBV5-1
TGCGCCAGCAGCCCCGGACAGGGGGCCTACAATGAGCAGTTCTTC
CASSPGQGAYNEQFF
>TRBD2|TRBJ2-3|-|TRBV6-2/TRBV6-3
TGTGCCAGCAGTTCAACTCCAGGCGGGGGATTTAGCACAGATACGCAGTATTTT
CASSSTPGGGFSTDTQYF
>-|TRBJ2-3|once|TRBV5-1
TGCGCCAGCAGCTTGGACGGGGGGCAGGTAGATACGCAGTATTTT
CASSLDGGQVDTQYF
>TRBD2|TRBJ2-2|-|TRBV4-2
TGTGCCAGCAGCCAAGAGGTTCTAGCGGGGCGCACCGGGGAGCTGTTTTTT
CASSQEVLAGRTGELFF
>TRBD1|TRBJ1-1|-|TRBV15
TGTGCCACCAGCAGATCAGGGGGAGGCACTGAAGCTTTCTTT
CATSRSGGGTEAFF
>TRBD1|TRBJ1-2|-|TRBV12-3/TRBV12-4
TGTGCCAGCAGGCCAGGGACAGCCTATGGCTACACCTTC
CASRPGTAYGYTF
>TRBD1|TRBJ1-2|-|TRBV5-1
TGCGCCAGCAGCTTGGAGGGACAGATCTATGGCTACACCTTC
CASSLEGQIYGYTF
>TRBD1|TRBJ2-7|-|TRBV11-2
TGTGCCAGCAGCGAACCCGTTGACAGGGTCTCCTACGAGCAGTACTTC
CASSEPVDRVSYEQYF
>-|TRBJ1-2|-|TRBV7-8
TGTGCCAGCAGCTTAGGGGGGGGTTTGTATGGCTACACCTTC
CASSLGGGLYGYTF
>-|TRBJ1-1|-|TRBV6-5
TGTGCCTCGGGGCGGGGGAACACTGAAGCTTTCTTT
CASGRGNTEAFF
>TRBD1|TRBJ1-5|-|TRBV6-5
TGTGCCAGCAGTTTCAACAGGGGAGTAGGTCAGCCCCAGCATTTT
CASSFNRGVGQPQHF
>-|TRBJ1-1|-|TRBV10-3
TGTGCCATCAGTGGGCAGGGATTGAACACTGAAGCTTTCTTT
CAISGQGLNTEAFF
>TRBD2|TRBJ2-7|few|TRBV5-4
TGTGCCAGCAGCTCCCGGACTAGCGGGGACTACTACGAGCAGTACTTC
CASSSRTSGDYYEQYF
>-|TRBJ2-4|-|TRBV14
TGTGCCAGCAGCCAAGAGGGGGCGCGCAGCACCATTCAGTACTTC
CASSQEGARSTIQYF
>TRBD1|TRBJ1-5|-|TRBV6-2/TRBV6-3
TGTGCCAGCAGTTACTACACAGGGGATCAGCCCCAGCATTTT
CASSYYTGDQPQHF
>TRBD1|TRBJ1-2|-|TRBV9
TGTGCCAGCAGTCTTGTCACTACAGGGGGTGGCTACACCTTC
CASSLVTTGGGYTF
>-|TRBJ1-1|-|TRBV7-9
TGTGCCAGCAGCTTAGAAACTGTTACAGATGAAGCTTTCTTT
CASSLETVTDEAFF
>TRBD1|TRBJ1-2|-|TRBV7-2
TGTGCCAGCAGCTTAGCGCTTCGGACAGGGATTAACTATGGCTACACCTTC
CASSLALRTGINYGYTF
>-|TRBJ1-5|once|TRBV5-5
TGTGCCAGCAGCTTGGGCCCGGGTCAGCCCCAGCATTTT
CASSLGPGQPQHF
>TRBD1|TRBJ2-7|-|TRBV9
TGTGCCAGCAGCGTAGGGGACAGTAAACCCTACGAGCAGTACTTC
CASSVGDSKPYEQYF
>-|TRBJ1-5|-|TRBV6-2/TRBV6-3
TGTGCCAGCAGTTACTCGCCAGGGGTTTATAGCAATCAGCCCCAGCATTTT
CASSYSPGVYSNQPQHF
>-|TRBJ1-1|-|TRBV18
TGTGCCAGCTCACCAACAGGGAACACTGAAGCTTTCTTT
CASSPTGNTEAFF
>TRBD2|TRBJ2-3|-|TRBV3-1/TRBV3-2
TGTGCCAGCAGCCCCGGGACTATCACAGATACGCAGTATTTT
CASSPGTITDTQYF
>-|TRBJ2-2|-|TRBV7-9
TGTGCCAGCAGCTACAAGGGACATCTCACCGGGGAGCTGTTTTTT
CASSYKGHLTGELFF
>TRBD1|TRBJ1-1|-|TRBV4-1
TGCGCCAGCAGCCGAGGATCGGGGACAGGGAACACTGAAGCTTTCTTT
CASSRGSGTGNTEAFF
>TRBD1|TRBJ1-5|-|TRBV2
TGTGCCAGCACGAAGGGGGCTGGTCAGCCCCAGCATTTT
CASTKGAGQPQHF
>-|TRBJ1-2|once|TRBV6-2/TRBV6-3
TGTGCCAGCAGTTACTCCCGGGAGGGGAACTATGGCTACACCTTC
CASSYSREGNYGYTF
>-|TRBJ1-2|-|TRBV6-5
TGTGCCAGCAGTTACTCTACGGGGGGCCGGGGCTACACCTTC
CASSYSTGGRGYTF
>-|TRBJ1-5|few|TRBV6-5
TGTGCCAGCAGTCAACAGGGCGTCAATCAGCCCCAGCATTTT
CASSQQGVNQPQHF
>-|TRBJ1-5|-|TRBV7-8
TGTGCCAGCAGCTTATTCGGGGGTAGCAATCAGCCCCAGCATTTT
CASSLFGGSNQPQHF
>-|TRBJ1-6|-|TRBV5-1
TGCGCCAGCAGCCCCACTGTCAATAATTCACCCCTCCACTTT
CASSPTVNNSPLHF
>TRBD2|TRBJ2-7|-|TRBV29-1
TGCAGCGTTTCGACTAGCGGCACCTACGAGCAGTACTTC
CSVSTSGTYEQYF
>-|TRBJ2-7|-|TRBV9
TGTGCCAGCAGCTCAGAAGCAGGGCCCTACGAGCAGTACTTC
CASSSEAGPYEQYF
>-|TRBJ1-5|-|TRBV30
TGTGCCTGGAGTGTATCAGGGAAGAGGCAGCCCCAGCATTTT
CAWSVSGKRQPQHF
>-|TRBJ1-1|-|TRBV6-5
TGTGCCAGCAGTTACTCGAGAAGGAGCCCAAACACTGAAGCTTTCTTT
CASSYSRRSPNTEAFF
>-|TRBJ1-4|-|TRBV2
TGTGCCAGCGGGCAAGCAACTAATGAAAAACTGTTTTTT
CASGQATNEKLFF
>-|TRBJ1-1|-|TRBV2
TGTGCCAGCAGGGCCGGGACACAAGCTTTCTTT
CASRAGTQAFF
>-|TRBJ2-1|-|TRBV19
TGTGCCAGTAGTATTGGAGCGGGCCGCGGGGAGCAGTTCTTC
CASSIGAGRGEQFF
>TRBD1|TRBJ2-5|-|TRBV4-1
TGCGCCAGCACAACCGGGACAGTGCTGTCTCAAGAGACCCAGTACTTC
CASTTGTVLSQETQYF
>-|TRBJ1-1|few|TRBV5-4
TGTGCCAGCAGCGACAGACGGAACACTGAAGCTTTCTTT
CASSDRRNTEAFF
>TRBD1|TRBJ1-6|-|TRBV27
TGTGCCAGCAGTGCCTTGGACAGGGATGGCTCACCCCTCCACTTT
CASSALDRDGSPLHF
>-|TRBJ2-2|-|TRBV28
TGTGCCAGCAGTTCCACAGGGTTCTACACCGGGGAGCTGTTTTTT
CASSSTGFYTGELFF
>TRBD1|TRBJ2-7|-|TRBV15
TGTGCCACCAGCAGTACGCCGGGACAGGGAATGTACGAGCAGTACTTC
CATSSTPGQGMYEQYF
>-|TRBJ1-1|-|TRBV7-9
TGTGCCAGCAGCTTAGGCGGCAGGGCCTCGGTGAACACTGAAGCTTTCTTT
CASSLGGRASVNTEAFF
>-|TRBJ1-1|once|TRBV6-6
TGTGCCAGCAGTTTGACAGGACCGAACACTGAAGCTTTCTTT
CASSLTGPNTEAFF